A single sample gave rise to the 8 T cell receptor beta chains below, sequenced in a study of blood T cell repertoires in COVID-19. Method: immunoSEQ multiplex PCR; TCRdb's copy keeps in-frame clones and lacks some. The sample lists 75,000 to 85,000 clones; roughly 84% were seen once. Input material: peripheral blood. The receptors were gathered from a man aged 60-69 years with COVID-19, enrolled during active disease.

The rearrangement uses TRBV14 and TRBJ1-6, with no clear D. Trimming removed 3 bases from V and 14 bases from J, with 11 bases in between. Germline V gene data show CDR1 as SGHDN and CDR2 as FVKESK. There are 12 residues in the CDR3. CDR3: CASSQPGWSLHF. Written as DNA, the CDR3 is TGTGCCAGCAGCCAGCCCGGTTGGTCCCTCCACTTT.

The rearrangement uses TRBV5-6 and TRBJ2-2, with 10 bases identical to TRBD2. Germline V gives CDR1 SGHDT, CDR2 YYEEEE. The J segment lost 4 bases and the V segment lost 4 bases, leaving 7 bases of the junction unmatched. The CDR3 consists of 16 residues. The CDR3 reads CASSLLLAGFTGELFF. Here the CDR3 DNA reads TGTGCCAGCAGCCTGCTACTAGCGGGGTTCACCGGGGAGCTGTTTTTT.

CDR3 coding DNA: TGCGCCAGCAGTCAATCCCTGAGGCATGGTTTGTTTTGGGATCAGCCCCAGCATTTT. Amino acids: CASSQSLRHGLFWDQPQHF. The chain couples TRBV23-1 to TRBJ1-5; D uncertain. TRBV23-1 is noted as an ORF with a role that remains uncertain. This CDR3 is 19 amino acids long. Between the trimmed V and J ends, which lost 0 bases and 5 bases, there was a span of 23 bases.

The chain couples TRBV27 to TRBJ1-6; TRBD1 matches 8 bases. The germline V gene has CDR1 MNHEY and CDR2 SMNVEV (reference sequence). The CDR3 length is 16 residues. V was clipped by 5 bases and J by 7 bases; unmatched bases: 10. CDR3: CASSPRTGTSNSPLHF. The CDR3 DNA reads TGTGCCAGCAGTCCAAGGACAGGGACGAGCAATTCACCCCTCCACTTT.

This chain joins TRBV7-6 and TRBJ2-2; 8 bases align to TRBD1. CDR1 and CDR2 (germline): SGHVS, FNYEAQ. The CDR3 loop spans 15 amino acids. J lost 4 bases, V lost 5 bases, and 6 bases had no gene match. CDR3 region: CASSVGQGGTGELFF. The DNA of the CDR3 is TGTGCCAGCAGCGTAGGACAGGGTGGCACCGGGGAGCTGTTTTTT.

This chain connects TRBV11-2 to TRBJ2-2; 8 bases are a match to TRBD1. The CDR3 runs to 13 residues. Trimming took 5 bases from V and 7 from J; bases not matched to a gene: 3. The V gene's germline CDR1 is SGHAT and CDR2 FQNNGV. The DNA of the CDR3 is TGTGCCAGCAGCCCACAGGGGGTCGGGGAGCTGTTTTTT. It is translated as CASSPQGVGELFF.

The chain carries TRBV27 and TRBJ1-1; TRBD1 agrees at 12 bases. CDR3 length: 15 amino acids. Germline CDR1 MNHEY, CDR2 SMNVEV (reference sequence). The ends lost 6 bases at V and 6 bases at J; junction bases unmatched: 8. This CDR3 is CASRIMGQGAAEAFF. The CDR3 nucleotides read TGTGCCAGCAGGATTATGGGACAGGGGGCCGCTGAAGCTTTCTTT.

This clone was picked up one time. The V call is TRBV19, the J call TRBJ1-5; 9 nucleotides match TRBD1. The junction had 7 bases not matched to a gene; V was cut back by 5 bases and J by 5 bases. The CDR3 runs to 15 residues. Germline V lookup: CDR1 LNHDA, CDR2 SQIVND (reference sequence). CDR3 residues: CASSAWDRVDQPQHF. For the CDR3, the DNA is TGTGCCAGTAGTGCCTGGGACAGGGTGGATCAGCCCCAGCATTTT.